This T cell receptor beta chain stems from a study of cytomegalovirus exposure and HLA in healthy donors. PCR was performed using 60 Vbeta and 13 Jbeta primers. Using immunoSEQ multiplex PCR, the repertoire was profiled, and TCRdb retains in-frame clones only, with some absent. The sample shows around 99,000 clones, around 77% of them seen only once. In germline, CDR1 is KGHSY, CDR2 FQNENV. This CDR3 has 17 residues. J gave up 7 bases and V 6 bases, and 18 bases lay outside the gene matches. The V call is TRBV16, the J call TRBJ1-1; 9 positions agree with TRBD1. The TCR comes from a man aged 40-50 years in good health and CMV-seronegative. Specimen: PBMCs. The DNA of the CDR3 is TGTGCCAGCAGTCGACGTGATTTCCCAGGACAGGGGATTGAAGCTTTCTTT. This translates into CASSRRDFPGQGIEAFF.